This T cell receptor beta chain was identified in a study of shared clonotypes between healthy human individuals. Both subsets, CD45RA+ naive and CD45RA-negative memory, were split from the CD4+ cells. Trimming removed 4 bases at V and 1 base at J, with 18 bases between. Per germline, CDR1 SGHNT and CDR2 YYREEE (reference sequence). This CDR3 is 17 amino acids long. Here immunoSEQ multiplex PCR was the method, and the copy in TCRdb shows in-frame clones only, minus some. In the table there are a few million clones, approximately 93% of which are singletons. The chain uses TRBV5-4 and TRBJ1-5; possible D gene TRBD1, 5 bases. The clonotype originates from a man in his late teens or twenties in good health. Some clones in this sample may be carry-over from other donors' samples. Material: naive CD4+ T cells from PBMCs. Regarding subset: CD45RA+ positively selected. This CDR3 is CASSNTFGGSSNQPQHF. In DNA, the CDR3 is TGTGCCAGCAGCAACACTTTCGGGGGTTCAAGCAATCAGCCCCAGCATTTT.